This record covers a single T cell receptor (beta chain). The antigen is unknown. This sample was taken from a study of vaccination and CD4 T cells after COVID-19. Study context: Investigators stimulated cells with overlapping spike peptides drawn from SARS-CoV-2, HCoV-NL63, HCoV-OC43 and HCoV-229E.

Deletions cut 6 bases from V and 3 bases from J, with 19 bases between. The CDR3 consists of 16 residues. The Oncomine TCR Beta short-read assay sequenced DNA from cultured CD4+ T cells. TCRdb independently ran MiXCR on the PCR reads; one entry per CDR3 protein. The table records around 12,000 distinct CDR3 sequences, roughly 31% of them present only once. Indicated treatment: approximately nine-day PBMC culture with coronavirus spike peptide pools or control peptides (ViraFEST assay). The starting material was CD4+ T cells from blood, cultured in vitro, obtained before SARS-CoV-2 vaccination. This clonotype was sampled from a human donor who received a COVID-19 vaccine. The chain combines TRBV12-3 or TRBV12-4 with TRBJ2-3; D is unresolved. The CDR3 DNA sequence: TGTGCCAGCAGCCTAATGTCGACTGGTCCAACAGATACGCAGTATTTT. Translation: CASSLMSTGPTDTQYF.